These 17 T cell receptor beta chains share one sample of origin, sequenced in a study of post-analysis software for immune sequencing data. Whole-study findings and limits: Controls had lower frequencies than patients of about 5 TRBV segments, which included TRBV5-6, TRBV5-1 and TRBV20-1.

Antigens for these TCRs are unknown. Unique molecular identifiers were carried by the TCR beta cDNA libraries. Via MiXCR, TCRdb re-called the PCR reads, giving one row per CDR3 protein. Of roughly 620,000 distinct CDR3 sequences in the sample, around 44% were seen once. The sequenced sample consisted of blood. The source is a girl aged 5 to 17 with multiple sclerosis.

This clonotype showed up many times. The chain joins TRBV7-2 to TRBJ1-6; no reliable D call. This CDR3 has 16 residues. Germline CDR1 and CDR2: SGHTA and FQGNSA. The V and J ends lost 1 base and 2 bases respectively, with 9 bases between them. DNA of the CDR3: TGTGCCAGCAGCTTAGGGGTGGAGACCTATAATTCACCCCTCCACTTT. It is translated as CASSLGVETYNSPLHF.

This chain joins TRBV9 and TRBJ2-1, with D unresolved. Deletions cut 0 bases from V and 3 bases from J, with 10 bases between. The CDR3 sequence is 15 residues long. Germline CDR1 is SGDLS and CDR2 is YYNGEE. CDR3: CASSVGPRGYNEQFF. CDR3 nucleotides: TGTGCCAGCAGCGTAGGACCGCGTGGCTACAATGAGCAGTTCTTC.

As DNA, the CDR3 is TGTGCCAGCAGTTACTCGGATGGGATGGGCACTGAAGCTTTCTTT. This codes for CASSYSDGMGTEAFF. This chain links TRBV6-5 with TRBJ1-1; D call uncertain. Trimming left V 0 bases short and J 4 bases short, with 12 bases between. The CDR3 has 15 residues. Germline CDR1 reads MNHEY; CDR2 reads SVGAGI.

V and J are TRBV7-9 and TRBJ2-1, with a weak D call TRBD2 (6 bases). The V gene lost 3 bases and the J gene lost 10 bases, with 10 bases spanning the gap. The CDR3 has 12 residues. Per the germline V gene, CDR1 is SEHNR and CDR2 is FQNEAQ (reference sequence). Written as DNA, the CDR3 is TGTGCCAGCAGCTTGGAACTAGCAGAGCAGTTCTTC. Protein product: CASSLELAEQFF.

This chain uses TRBV25-1 with TRBJ1-4; TRBD1 might be the D (5 bases). Germline-derived CDR1 and CDR2 are MGHDK and SYGVNS. The CDR3 runs to 16 residues. Trimming cost V 2 bases and J 7 bases, with 17 bases left between them. In DNA, the CDR3 is TGTGCCAGCAGTGAAGGGGAGGGGCTGATCGGTGAAAAACTGTTTTTT. Amino acids: CASSEGEGLIGEKLFF.

This clonotype was seen a few times. The chain employs TRBV5-8 and TRBJ2-5; either TRBD1 or TRBD2 may fit D (5 bases each). The J call is in doubt because the DNA end fits TRBJ2-7 better. The CDR3 extends over 15 amino acids. Germline CDR1 and CDR2: SGHTS and YDEGEE. DNA for the CDR3: TGTGCCAATCCGGGACGGACATTGCCGCAGAACGAGCAGTACTTC. Its protein is CANPGRTLPQNEQYF.

V gene TRBV10-1 combines with J gene TRBJ2-7; 11 nucleotides align to TRBD1. The CDR3 covers 16 residues. The V and J ends lost 3 bases and 1 base, in that order; junction bases with no gene match: 5. Germline V gives CDR1 WNHNN, CDR2 SYGVQD (reference sequence). CDR3 DNA sequence: TGCGCCAGCAGTGACAAGGACAGGGGGCGATCCTACGAGCAGTACTTC. Protein: CASSDKDRGRSYEQYF.

The chain is built from TRBV27 and TRBJ2-5; 9 bases map to TRBD1. This CDR3 spans 14 amino acids. Trimming cost V 6 bases and J 7 bases; bases outside gene matches: 9. Germline loops: CDR1 MNHEY, CDR2 SMNVEV (reference sequence). The CDR3 loop is CASSPGTGLGTQYF. The CDR3, as DNA: TGTGCCAGCAGCCCCGGGACAGGGTTGGGGACCCAGTACTTC.

CDR3 region: CASSHYSGSTDTQYF. The CDR3, as DNA: TGCGCCAGCAGCCATTATAGCGGGAGCACAGATACGCAGTATTTT. This chain uses TRBV4-1 with TRBJ2-3; 7 bases fit TRBD2. The CDR3 is 15 amino acids. CDR1 is MGHRA and CDR2 is YSYEKL in the germline V gene. Unmatched junction bases numbered 3, after V lost 3 bases and J lost 0 bases.

The chain links TRBV10-3 to TRBJ2-3; D possibly corresponds to TRBD2 (6 bases). Germline lookup yields CDR1 ENHRY and CDR2 SYGVKD. This CDR3 contains 16 residues. With 6 bases removed from V and 3 bases from J, the gap between germline ends came to 19 bases. The CDR3 bases are TGTGCCATCAGCCCCTACTTGGGGAGGCGTACAGATACGCAGTATTTT. It yields the protein CAISPYLGRRTDTQYF.

The J gene is TRBJ2-6, the V gene TRBV7-6; D unresolved. Trimming took off 1 base at V and 4 bases at J, with 8 bases between the two ends. Germline CDR1 and CDR2: SGHVS and FNYEAQ. CDR3 size: 15 residues. CDR3 nucleotides: TGTGCCAGCAGCTTAGGGGCCGGCGGGGCCAACGTCCTGACTTTC. This gives the protein CASSLGAGGANVLTF.

This clonotype was seen only a few times. This chain links TRBV20-1 with TRBJ2-5; D might be TRBD1 (6 bases). Germline V gene sequence: CDR1 DFQATT, CDR2 SNEGSKA (reference sequence). This CDR3 comprises 17 residues. Trimming removed 4 bases at V and 2 bases at J, with 23 bases between. The CDR3 sequence: CSAKNSRPTGPQETQYF. The CDR3, as DNA: TGCAGTGCTAAGAATTCACGCCCGACAGGTCCACAAGAGACCCAGTACTTC.

The chain couples TRBV20-1 to TRBJ2-5; 11 nucleotides align to TRBD2. The V gene end was trimmed by 5 bases and the J gene end by 2 bases; junction bases not matched to a gene: 4. CDR1 and CDR2 from the germline V gene are DFQATT and SNEGSKA (reference sequence). This CDR3 has 14 amino acids. The CDR3 DNA follows: TGCAGTGCTCTGACTAGCGGGGAACAAGAGACCCAGTACTTC. Protein sequence: CSALTSGEQETQYF.

This clonotype appeared once. The rearrangement uses TRBV29-1 and TRBJ2-1; 8 nucleotides agree with TRBD2. This CDR3 region has 14 residues. CDR1 and CDR2 from the germline V gene are SQVTM and ANQGSEA. Trimming cost V 6 bases and J 1 base; bases outside gene matches: 5. The CDR3 loop reads CSVASGPSYNEQFF. The CDR3 nucleotides read TGCAGCGTAGCTAGCGGGCCATCCTACAATGAGCAGTTCTTC.

This clonotype was detected only a few times. The CDR3 DNA is TGTGCCAGCAGCCAATGGTCAGGGGGGGGCTACAATGAGCAGTTCTTC. Encoded protein: CASSQWSGGGYNEQFF. The chain uses TRBV7-3 and TRBJ2-1; tentatively, D is TRBD1 or TRBD2 (7 bases each). The CDR3 loop spans 16 amino acids. Germline CDR1 reads SGHTA; CDR2 reads FQGTGA. The germline V and J ends were trimmed by 5 bases and 3 bases, with 17 bases remaining between them.

This chain connects TRBV13 to TRBJ2-7, with 7 bases that match TRBD2. In germline, CDR1 is PRHDT, CDR2 FYEKMQ (reference sequence). CDR3 length: 14 amino acids. V lost 8 bases, J lost 4 bases, and 11 bases stayed unmatched. The CDR3 sequence: CASRRGGRTYEQYF. In DNA form, the CDR3 reads TGTGCCAGCCGGCGAGGCGGGAGAACATACGAGCAGTACTTC.

The V call is TRBV5-1, the J call TRBJ1-5, with D uncertain. Looked up from germline, CDR1 is SGHRS and CDR2 is YFSETQ. Trimming pared 7 bases from V and 8 bases from J, leaving 22 bases between. The CDR3 loop spans 15 amino acids. The CDR3: CASRELGSSSEPQHF. The CDR3 nucleotides read TGCGCCAGCCGGGAGCTGGGCAGCTCGAGCGAGCCCCAGCATTTT.